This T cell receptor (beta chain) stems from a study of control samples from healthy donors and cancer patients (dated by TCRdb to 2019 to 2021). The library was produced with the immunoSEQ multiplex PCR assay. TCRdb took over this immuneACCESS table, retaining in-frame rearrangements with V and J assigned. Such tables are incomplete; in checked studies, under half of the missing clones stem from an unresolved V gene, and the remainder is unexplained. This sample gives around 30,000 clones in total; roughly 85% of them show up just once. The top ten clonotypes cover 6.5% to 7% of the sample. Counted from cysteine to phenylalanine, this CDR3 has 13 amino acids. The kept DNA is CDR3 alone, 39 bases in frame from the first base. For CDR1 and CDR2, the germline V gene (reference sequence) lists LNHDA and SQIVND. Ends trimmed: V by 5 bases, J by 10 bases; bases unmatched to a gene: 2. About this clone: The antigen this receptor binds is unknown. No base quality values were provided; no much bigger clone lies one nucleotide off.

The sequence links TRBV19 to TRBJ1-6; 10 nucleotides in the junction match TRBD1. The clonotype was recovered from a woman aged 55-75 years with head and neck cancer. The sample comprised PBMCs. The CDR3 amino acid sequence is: CASSDRGHSPLHF. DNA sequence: TGTGCCAGTAGTGACAGGGGGCACTCACCCCTCCACTTT.